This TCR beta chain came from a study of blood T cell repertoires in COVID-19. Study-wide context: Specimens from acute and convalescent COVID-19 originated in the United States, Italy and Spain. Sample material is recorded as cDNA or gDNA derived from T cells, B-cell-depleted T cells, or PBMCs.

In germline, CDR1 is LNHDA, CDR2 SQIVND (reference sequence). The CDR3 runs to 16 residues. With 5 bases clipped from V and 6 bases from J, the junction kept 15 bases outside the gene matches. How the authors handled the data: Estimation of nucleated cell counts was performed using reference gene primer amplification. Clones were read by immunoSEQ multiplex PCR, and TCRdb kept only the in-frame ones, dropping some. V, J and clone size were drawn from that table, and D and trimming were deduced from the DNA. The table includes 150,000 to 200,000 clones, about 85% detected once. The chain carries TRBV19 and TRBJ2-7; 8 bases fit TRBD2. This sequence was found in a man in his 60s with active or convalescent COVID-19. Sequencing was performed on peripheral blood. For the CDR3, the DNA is TGTGCCAGTAGTGCCTCAAGGACCGGGAGGGTCTCCGAGCAGTACTTC. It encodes CASSASRTGRVSEQYF.